What follows are 22 T cell receptor beta chains derived from one specimen sequenced in a study of T-cell reconstitution after alpha-beta-depleted transplantation in children. TCRbeta library construction was performed incorporating unique molecular identifiers. Using its own MiXCR run on the PCR reads, TCRdb lists one record per CDR3 protein. The sample consists of about 120,000 distinct CDR3 sequences, 10% to 13% of them appearing once. Sequences were derived from PBMCs from the stem cell graft donor, sampled from the stem cell graft. All receptors come from a human donor who donated a stem cell graft to a child with acute lymphoblastic leukemia.

Many counts were recorded for this clonotype. The rearrangement joins TRBV27 to TRBJ2-7; 7 bases agree with TRBD1. From germline, CDR1 is MNHEY and CDR2 SMNVEV (reference sequence). The CDR3 contains 14 residues. Trimming took 5 bases from V and 3 from J; bases not matched to a gene: 7. The CDR3 region has the DNA TGTGCCAGCAGTCCAGCCGGGACAGTCTACGAGCAGTACTTC. As protein: CASSPAGTVYEQYF.

This clonotype was counted at least ten times. The chain has TRBV19 and TRBJ2-7; 8 bases map to TRBD1. Germline assignment: CDR1 LNHDA and CDR2 SQIVND (reference sequence). The length of the CDR3 is 13 residues. The trim removed 5 bases at V and 6 bases at J, leaving 6 bases unmatched. The chain's CDR3 is CASSVGQDIEQYF. As DNA, the CDR3 is TGTGCCAGTAGTGTGGGACAGGACATCGAGCAGTACTTC.

This clonotype was detected ten times or more. The chain carries TRBV9 and TRBJ2-2; 8 nucleotides agree with TRBD2. The CDR3 runs 15 residues. Germline CDR1 is SGDLS and CDR2 is YYNGEE. V dropped 4 bases and J dropped 5; count of bases not matched to a gene: 7. The CDR3 DNA follows: TGTGCCAGCAGCCATGGGACTAGTAGAACCGGGGAGCTGTTTTTT. It codes for CASSHGTSRTGELFF.

This clonotype was observed many times. The chain recombines TRBV12-3 or TRBV12-4 with TRBJ1-1; TRBD1 aligns across 7 bases. V shed 3 bases, J shed 3 bases, and the junction held 4 bases outside the gene matches. CDR3 length: 14 residues. The CDR3 DNA is TGTGCCAGCAGTTTCGACAGGGCGGACACTGAAGCTTTCTTT. Protein: CASSFDRADTEAFF.

This clonotype was counted ten times or more. This chain links TRBV5-5 with TRBJ2-7, with 8 positions matching TRBD1. Germline CDR1 and CDR2: SGHKS and YYEKEE (reference sequence). V lost 4 bases and J lost 3; bases outside the gene matches: 9. CDR3 length: 15 residues. CDR3 region: CASSQPGQGSYEQYF. CDR3 DNA: TGTGCCAGCAGCCAACCTGGACAGGGAAGCTACGAGCAGTACTTC.

In this sample, this clonotype turned up many times. The chain has TRBV19 and TRBJ1-1; 10 bases fit TRBD1. From germline, CDR1 is LNHDA and CDR2 SQIVND (reference sequence). V was clipped by 5 bases and J by 5 bases; unmatched bases: 11. The CDR3 length is 16 residues. The CDR3 reads CASSYLLGTGDTEAFF. The CDR3 region has the DNA TGTGCCAGTAGTTACCTTTTAGGGACAGGGGATACTGAAGCTTTCTTT. The full variable domain, with the rest looked up from reference TRBV19 and TRBJ1-1, is DGGITQSPKYLFRKEGQNVTLSCEQNLNHDAMYWYRQDPGQGLRLIYYSQIVNDFQKGDIAEGYSVSREKKESFPLTVTSAQKNPTAFYLCASSYLLGTGDTEAFFGQGTRLTVV.

The rearrangement links TRBV7-6 to TRBJ2-2, with D possibly TRBD2 on 6 matching bases. The CDR3 consists of 16 residues. The germline V and J ends were trimmed by 5 bases and 0 bases, with 13 bases remaining between them. Germline values: CDR1 SGHVS, CDR2 FNYEAQ. CDR3 loop: CASSLSGIANTGELFF. The CDR3 nucleotides are TGTGCCAGCAGCCTTAGCGGCATCGCGAACACCGGGGAGCTGTTTTTT. The variable domain in full, completed from reference TRBV7-6 and TRBJ2-2, reads GAGVSQSPRYKVTKRGQDVALRCDPISGHVSLYWYRQALGQGPEFLTYFNYEAQQDKSGLPNDRFSAERPEGSISTLTIQRTEQRDSAMYRCASSLSGIANTGELFFGEGSRLTVL.

This clonotype showed up many times. The chain is built from TRBV7-2 and TRBJ2-2; D is ambiguous. This CDR3 is built from 12 residues. V gave up 3 bases and J gave up 2 bases, with 1 base separating them. Germline CDR1 is SGHTA and CDR2 is FQGNSA. CDR3 nucleotide sequence: TGTGCCAGCAGCTTCAACACCGGGGAGCTGTTTTTT. It encodes CASSFNTGELFF.

This clonotype was counted ten times or more. V gene TRBV7-2 combines with J gene TRBJ1-6; weak D call: TRBD1 (5 bases). Germline V gives CDR1 SGHTA, CDR2 FQGNSA. V lost 3 bases and J lost 11, with 17 bases in between. The CDR3 length is 15 residues. CDR3 sequence (DNA): TGTGCCAGCAGCTTCTCGGGGACTAACTATCCACCCCTCCACTTT. Translated, it gives CASSFSGTNYPPLHF.

This clonotype was picked up many times. At one end the junction does not follow the germline gene, possibly because of a read error. This sequence joins TRBV12-3 or TRBV12-4 and TRBJ2-1; 11 nucleotides agree with TRBD2. This CDR3 is built from 18 residues. This CDR3 is CASSLAGGQDLSYNEQFF. Written as DNA, the CDR3 is TGTGCCAGCAGCTTAGCGGGGGGGCAAGACTTAAGCTACAATGAGCAGTTCTTC.

At least ten counts were recorded for this clonotype. V is TRBV9 and J is TRBJ2-7; D is perhaps TRBD2 (5 bases). The germline V gene has CDR1 SGDLS and CDR2 YYNGEE. The CDR3 consists of 15 residues. Deletions cut 3 bases from V and 0 bases from J, with 13 bases between. The CDR3 is CASSGYSGSSYEQYF. The CDR3 bases are TGTGCCAGCAGCGGCTACAGCGGCAGCTCCTACGAGCAGTACTTC.

This clonotype has a count of ten or more. The J gene is TRBJ2-3, the V gene TRBV9; 9 bases align to TRBD2. The CDR3 spans 17 residues. V was pared by 0 bases and J by 2 bases, with 7 bases of the junction left unmatched. Germline V lookup: CDR1 SGDLS, CDR2 YYNGEE. The CDR3 spells CASSVGAASGDTDTQYF. For the CDR3, the DNA is TGTGCCAGCAGCGTAGGAGCCGCTAGCGGGGACACAGATACGCAGTATTTT.

This clonotype appeared many times. This chain links TRBV20-1 with TRBJ2-7, with TRBD2 as a possible D gene (6 bases). Trimming took off 5 bases at V and 3 bases at J, with 17 bases between the two ends. This CDR3 region has 14 residues. Germline V gene data show CDR1 as DFQATT and CDR2 as SNEGSKA (reference sequence). CDR3 in amino acids: CSAPTMGLGYEQYF. CDR3 coding DNA: TGCAGTGCTCCCACAATGGGACTCGGCTACGAGCAGTACTTC.

This clonotype was seen at least ten times. The chain is built from TRBV7-2 and TRBJ2-2; D call uncertain. V was clipped by 2 bases and J by 6 bases, with 1 base between them. The CDR3 is 11 amino acids. CDR1 and CDR2 from the germline V gene are SGHTA and FQGNSA. The DNA for the CDR3 is TGTGCCAGCAGCTTATCCGGGGAGCTGTTTTTT. This gives the protein CASSLSGELFF.

This clonotype was seen repeatedly, ten times or more. The chain employs TRBV27 and TRBJ1-6, with D hard to call. The germline V gene encodes CDR1 MNHEY and CDR2 SMNVEV (reference sequence). This CDR3 region has 16 residues. Between the trimmed V and J ends, which lost 5 bases and 4 bases, there was a span of 15 bases. The CDR3 region has the DNA TGTGCCAGCAGTCCCCGGCGGGGTCATTATAATTCACCCCTCCACTTT. As protein: CASSPRRGHYNSPLHF.

This clonotype was seen many times. This rearrangement joins TRBV28 to TRBJ2-2; TRBD2 aligns across 7 bases. CDR1 MDHEN and CDR2 SYDVKM come from the germline V gene. The length of the CDR3 is 15 residues. With V trimmed by 4 bases and J by 4 bases, 6 bases remained unmatched. Written as DNA, the CDR3 is TGTGCCAGCAGTTATAAGCGGGAAGGCACCGGGGAGCTGTTTTTT. It yields the protein CASSYKREGTGELFF.

In its sample, this clonotype was seen many times. The chain combines TRBV4-3 with TRBJ2-5; D gene ambiguous. CDR1 and CDR2 from the germline V gene are LGHNA and YSLEER. Trimming shortened V by 0 bases and J by 0 bases, and 8 bases separated the two germline ends. This CDR3 has 15 amino acids. The CDR3 sequence: CASSQDPQYQETQYF. The CDR3 nucleotides read TGCGCCAGCAGCCAAGATCCCCAGTACCAAGAGACCCAGTACTTC.

This clonotype was detected many times. In DNA, the CDR3 is TGTGCCAGCAGTTCCCCGGGTGGAGGGAAGAGCACTGAAGCTTTCTTT. This encodes CASSSPGGGKSTEAFF. The chain has TRBV6-5 and TRBJ1-1; D is unclear. V lost 4 bases, J lost 4 bases, and 19 bases lay in between. The CDR3 runs 16 residues. The germline V gene encodes CDR1 MNHEY and CDR2 SVGAGI.

The sample holds many counts of this clonotype. This chain connects TRBV6-5 to TRBJ1-1; 7 bases line up with TRBD1. The V and J ends lost 0 bases and 5 bases, in that order; junction bases with no gene match: 6. CDR1 and CDR2 (germline): MNHEY, SVGAGI. CDR3 length equals 15 residues. CDR3 residues: CASSYSGDSFTEAFF. The CDR3 nucleotides are TGTGCCAGCAGTTACTCTGGGGACAGTTTTACTGAAGCTTTCTTT.

This clonotype was seen more than once but under ten times. The J gene is TRBJ2-3, the V gene TRBV20-1; 9 positions match TRBD2. Germline V gene lookup returns CDR1 DFQATT and CDR2 SNEGSKA (reference sequence). The CDR3 runs 15 residues. The trim removed 0 bases at V and 4 bases at J, leaving 5 bases unmatched. Here the CDR3 DNA reads TGCAGTGCTAGAGATGCCGCTAGCGGGGCAGATACGCAGTATTTT. It encodes CSARDAASGADTQYF.

Ten or more counts support this clonotype. The V gene is TRBV7-3, the J gene TRBJ1-1; the D is unclear. Per germline, CDR1 SGHTA and CDR2 FQGTGA. Deletions cut 5 bases from V and 0 bases from J, with 7 bases between. There are 13 residues in the CDR3. CDR3 amino acids: CASSSSMNTEAFF. The DNA for the CDR3 is TGTGCCAGCAGCAGCTCTATGAACACTGAAGCTTTCTTT. The whole variable domain, filled in from reference TRBV7-3 and TRBJ1-1, reads GAGVSQTPSNKVTEKGKYVELRCDPISGHTALYWYRQSLGQGPEFLIYFQGTGAADDSGLPNDRFFAVRPEGSVSTLKIQRTERGDSAVYLCASSSSMNTEAFFGQGTRLTVV.

As regards this clonotype: An end of the junction differs from the germline gene, which may be a read error. The chain links TRBV28 to TRBJ2-6, with 9 bases matching TRBD1. Germline CDR1 MDHEN, CDR2 SYDVKM. The CDR3 totals 18 residues. CDR3 in amino acids: CASSFLTGGTSGANGLTF. DNA of the CDR3: TGTGCCAGCAGTTTCCTGACAGGGGGAACCTCTGGGGCCAACGGCCTGACTTTC.